The 20 T cell receptor beta chains reported below all come from one sample, sequenced in a study of T cell responses to AZD1222 COVID-19 vaccine. Assay used: immunoSEQ multiplex PCR; TCRdb lists only in-frame clones, some missing. Of about 110,000 clones in the sample, about nine tenths were seen once. The starting material was peripheral blood, obtained on day 0 of AZD1222 vaccination. Every receptor here comes from an adult in good health.

This rearrangement joins TRBV29-1 to TRBJ2-5; 12 bases fit TRBD2. Germline V gene data show CDR1 as SQVTM and CDR2 as ANQGSEA. This CDR3 contains 16 residues. The J segment lost 2 bases and the V segment lost 3 bases, leaving 7 bases of the junction unmatched. In nucleotides, the CDR3 is TGCAGCGTTGACGGTCTAGCGGGAGGGTCACAAGAGACCCAGTACTTC. Translation gives CSVDGLAGGSQETQYF.

Here the CDR3 DNA reads TGTGCCAGCAGTCTCCAATTGGGCTCCTATAATTCACCCCTCCACTTT. Protein product: CASSLQLGSYNSPLHF. This chain joins TRBV27 and TRBJ1-6; D remains ambiguous. Trimming cost V 5 bases and J 0 bases, with 11 bases left between them. Germline V gene lookup returns CDR1 MNHEY and CDR2 SMNVEV (reference sequence). The CDR3 has 16 residues.

The gene calls are TRBV7-2 and TRBJ2-3; the match to TRBD1 covers 7 bases. V shed 3 bases and J 2 bases; nucleotides not matched to a gene: 2. The germline gives CDR1 SGHTA, CDR2 FQGNSA. This CDR3 contains 14 residues. The CDR3 coding sequence is TGTGCCAGCAGCTTGACAGGGCCCACAGATACGCAGTATTTT. Translated, it gives CASSLTGPTDTQYF.

This chain links TRBV7-8 with TRBJ2-1; weak D call: TRBD1 (6 bases). The CDR3 is made up of 15 amino acids. Trimming took off 0 bases at V and 5 bases at J, with 11 bases between the two ends. The germline CDR1 and CDR2 sequences are SGHVS and FQNEAQ. CDR3 region: CASSLAGQGNNEQFF. The CDR3 coding sequence is TGTGCCAGCAGCTTAGCAGGGCAGGGGAACAATGAGCAGTTCTTC.

The rearrangement joins TRBV28 to TRBJ2-1; D is unclear. The germline V gene has CDR1 MDHEN and CDR2 SYDVKM. V lost 4 bases, J lost 7 bases, and 8 bases lay in between. There are 12 residues in the CDR3. CDR3 loop: CASSSLTNEQFF. The CDR3 DNA is TGTGCCAGCAGTTCTTTAACTAATGAGCAGTTCTTC. The whole variable domain, remainder taken from reference TRBV28 and TRBJ2-1, is DVKVTQSSRYLVKRTGEKVFLECVQDMDHENMFWYRQDPGLGLRLIYFSYDVKMKEKGDIPEGYSVSREKKERFSLILESASTNQTSMYLCASSSLTNEQFFGPGTRLTVL.

This chain connects TRBV6-2 or TRBV6-3 to TRBJ2-2; D not resolved. V was shortened by 4 bases and J by 7 bases, with 10 bases between the two germline ends. CDR1 and CDR2 (germline): MNHEY, SVGEGT. CDR3 length equals 13 residues. The CDR3 DNA follows: TGTGCCAGCAGTTTAGGTTTTGGCGGGGAGCTGTTTTTT. As protein: CASSLGFGGELFF.

This rearrangement joins TRBV6-4 to TRBJ2-1; D perhaps matches TRBD2 (6 bases). The germline V gene encodes CDR1 MRHNA and CDR2 SNTAGT. V lost 3 bases and J lost 8, with 14 bases in between. CDR3 length: 14 residues. Here the CDR3 reads CASSDGSGGHEQFF. CDR3 bases: TGTGCCAGCAGTGATGGTAGCGGAGGTCATGAGCAGTTCTTC.

The chain couples TRBV5-1 to TRBJ1-6; maybe TRBD1 (6 bases). Trimming left V 3 bases short and J 6 bases short, with 13 bases between. The CDR3 sequence is 15 residues long. Looked up from germline, CDR1 is SGHRS and CDR2 is YFSETQ. The CDR3 loop reads CASSWDTASNSPLHF. The CDR3 DNA is TGCGCCAGCAGCTGGGACACCGCCAGTAATTCACCCCTCCACTTT.

The rearrangement joins TRBV7-9 to TRBJ2-1, with TRBD2 matching over 9 bases. V was pared by 4 bases and J by 7 bases, with 8 bases of the junction left unmatched. CDR1 is SEHNR, CDR2 FQNEAQ, per germline (reference sequence). This CDR3 is 15 amino acids long. The CDR3 spells CASSSPGLATNEQFF. The CDR3 coding sequence is TGTGCCAGCAGCTCCCCGGGACTAGCAACAAATGAGCAGTTCTTC.

The chain recombines TRBV10-2 with TRBJ1-2; D may be TRBD1 (5 bases). Per the germline V gene, CDR1 is WSHSY and CDR2 is SAAADI. V was pared by 2 bases and J by 4 bases, with 8 bases between. The CDR3 has 13 residues. The CDR3 nucleotides read TGCGCCAGCAGTGAGGGGGGACCCTATGGCTACACCTTC. This gives the protein CASSEGGPYGYTF.

There are a few counts of this clone. The chain carries TRBV6-4 and TRBJ2-2, with TRBD2 identical over 8 bases. Germline trimming cut 0 bases from V and 6 bases from J; bases unmatched to any gene: 3. The germline V gene has CDR1 MRHNA and CDR2 SNTAGT. The CDR3 covers 15 residues. The DNA of the CDR3 is TGTGCCAGCAGTGACTCGTCGGGAGGGCCCGGGGAGCTGTTTTTT. Encoded protein: CASSDSSGGPGELFF.

Worth noting for this clone: Other DNA sequences in the same sample also yield this CDR3. The CDR3 protein is CASSVNSNQPQHF. CDR3 DNA: TGTGCCAGCAGCGTTAATAGCAATCAGCCCCAGCATTTT. This chain joins TRBV9 and TRBJ1-5; D remains ambiguous. Germline assignment: CDR1 SGDLS and CDR2 YYNGEE. V shed 2 bases and J shed 0 bases, with 3 bases lying between them. The length of the CDR3 is 13 residues.

In its sample, this clone was seen once. This rearrangement joins TRBV5-6 to TRBJ2-2; D is possibly TRBD2 (5 bases). Trimming removed 0 bases from V and 3 bases from J, with 9 bases in between. The CDR3 has 15 residues. The V gene's germline CDR1 is SGHDT and CDR2 YYEEEE. The CDR3 region is CASSLAGTDTGELFF. In DNA form, the CDR3 reads TGTGCCAGCAGCTTGGCGGGAACGGACACCGGGGAGCTGTTTTTT. Together with reference TRBV5-6 and TRBJ2-2, the CDR3 gives the full variable domain: DAGVTQSPTHLIKTRGQQVTLRCSPKSGHDTVSWYQQALGQGPQFIFQYYEEEERQRGNFPDRFSGHQFPNYSSELNVNALLLGDSALYLCASSLAGTDTGELFFGEGSRLTVL.

The chain recombines TRBV15 with TRBJ1-2; 9 bases align to TRBD1. The length of the CDR3 is 17 residues. J gave up 0 bases and V 4 bases, and 9 bases lay outside the gene matches. From germline, CDR1 is LNHNV and CDR2 YYDKDF (reference sequence). CDR3 residues: CATSTGQGQVANYGYTF. As DNA, the CDR3 is TGTGCCACCAGCACCGGACAGGGGCAGGTAGCTAACTATGGCTACACCTTC.

J is TRBJ2-7 and V is TRBV4-1; 7 nucleotides align to TRBD2. Germline V gene data show CDR1 as MGHRA and CDR2 as YSYEKL. V shed 2 bases, J shed 2 bases, and the junction held 9 bases outside the gene matches. The CDR3 is 16 amino acids. This CDR3 is CASSQRTGGGPYEQYF. The CDR3 bases are TGCGCCAGCAGCCAAAGGACGGGGGGAGGCCCCTACGAGCAGTACTTC.

The gene calls are TRBV30 and TRBJ1-3; 11 bases line up with TRBD1. The CDR3 length is 14 residues. Trimming took 5 bases from V and 2 from J; bases not matched to a gene: 2. Germline lookup yields CDR1 GTSNPN and CDR2 SVGIG (reference sequence). In nucleotides, the CDR3 is TGTGCCTGGGGGGGACAGGGGGCTGGAAACACCATATATTTT. It codes for CAWGGQGAGNTIYF.

This chain joins TRBV2 and TRBJ1-6; D ambiguous. CDR3 length equals 16 residues. Germline V CDR1 and CDR2: SNHLY, FYNNEI. V dropped 8 bases and J dropped 4 bases, with 18 bases sitting between them. The CDR3 is CASQVPPDRYNSPLHF. CDR3 DNA: TGTGCCAGCCAGGTCCCCCCGGACCGGTATAATTCACCCCTCCACTTT. Full variable domain (remainder filled in from reference TRBV2 and TRBJ1-6): EPEVTQTPSHQVTQMGQEVILRCVPISNHLYFYWYRQILGQKVEFLVSFYNNEISEKSEIFDDQFSVERPDGSNFTLKIRSTKLEDSAMYFCASQVPPDRYNSPLHFGNGTRLTVT.

The chain employs TRBV30 and TRBJ2-7, with 12 bases aligning to TRBD2. The CDR3 has 19 residues. The junction had 27 bases not matched to a gene; V was cut back by 8 bases and J by 7 bases. CDR1 and CDR2 from the germline V gene are GTSNPN and SVGIG (reference sequence). The CDR3 loop is CAAESGVGKASGRALEQYF. DNA for the CDR3: TGTGCCGCGGAAAGTGGCGTGGGGAAAGCTAGCGGGAGGGCCCTGGAGCAGTACTTC.

The chain employs TRBV5-1 and TRBJ1-2, with 7 bases identical to TRBD1. The CDR3 is made up of 14 amino acids. Trimming cost V 5 bases and J 7 bases; bases outside gene matches: 11. The V gene's germline CDR1 is SGHRS and CDR2 YFSETQ. In DNA, the CDR3 is TGCGCCAGCAGTCTGGACAGGCCGAGGGGTGGCTACACCTTC. As protein: CASSLDRPRGGYTF. The variable domain in full, completed from reference TRBV5-1 and TRBJ1-2, reads KAGVTQTPRYLIKTRGQQVTLSCSPISGHRSVSWYQQTPGQGLQFLFEYFSETQRNKGNFPGRFSGRQFSNSRSEMNVSTLELGDSALYLCASSLDRPRGGYTFGSGTRLTVV.

This chain uses TRBV27 with TRBJ1-5; tentatively, D is TRBD1 (5 bases). This CDR3 is 16 amino acids long. V dropped 3 bases and J dropped 0 bases, with 12 bases sitting between them. The V gene's germline CDR1 is MNHEY and CDR2 SMNVEV (reference sequence). CDR3 protein: CASSFRQSFSNQPQHF. CDR3 in DNA: TGTGCCAGCAGTTTTAGACAGTCTTTTAGCAATCAGCCCCAGCATTTT.